These 4 T cell receptor beta chains originate from one sample sequenced in a study of vaccination effects on CD4 cells after COVID-19. The table came from immunoSEQ multiplex PCR; TCRdb's copy has only in-frame clones and leaves some out. The table includes approximately 29,000 clones, approximately 78% detected once. Prior to sequencing, the ViraFEST assay stimulated PBMC with viral peptide pools, which expanded the antigen-specific CD4+ T cells. Culture proceeded for 10 days, and CD4+ T cells were then isolated. The person had PCR-confirmed SARS-CoV-2 infection between March and December 2020. For these TCRs, the target antigens are not known. The input for sequencing was CD4+ T cells from PBMCs cultured with a peptide pool, taken before COVID-19 vaccination. Receptors originate from a human donor who had a prior SARS-CoV-2 infection.

The chain employs TRBV18 and TRBJ2-2, with D perhaps TRBD1 (5 bases). Germline lookup yields CDR1 KGHSH and CDR2 LQKENI. The CDR3 runs 18 residues. V was cut by 0 bases and J by 4 bases, with 18 bases left in between. CDR3 DNA: TGTGCCAGCTCACCACCCATTACCCAATCAGGGATCACCGGGGAGCTGTTTTTT. This translates into CASSPPITQSGITGELFF.

The CDR3, as DNA: TGTGCCAGCAGTACTCGGGAAGAGCAGTACTTC. Its protein is CASSTREEQYF. The genes are TRBV27 and TRBJ2-7, with D tentatively TRBD2 (5 bases). The CDR3 consists of 11 residues. Germline CDR1 reads MNHEY; CDR2 reads SMNVEV (reference sequence). The V end lost 5 bases, the J end lost 7 bases, and 9 bases lay between the germline ends.

The chain links TRBV24-1 to TRBJ2-1, with TRBD2 matching 11 bases. V was clipped by 4 bases and J by 5 bases; unmatched bases: 6. The CDR3 runs to 16 residues. In germline, CDR1 is KGHDR, CDR2 SFDVKD. CDR3 in amino acids: CATSEFSGRGNNEQFF. The CDR3 DNA sequence: TGTGCCACCAGTGAATTTAGCGGGAGGGGGAACAATGAGCAGTTCTTC.

The gene calls are TRBV7-2 and TRBJ1-2, with D possibly TRBD1 on 5 matching bases. The V and J ends lost 3 bases and 5 bases respectively, with 13 bases between them. Per germline, CDR1 SGHTA and CDR2 FQGNSA. This CDR3 is built from 14 residues. CDR3 residues: CASSFLAGNYGYTF. CDR3 DNA sequence: TGTGCCAGCAGCTTTTTGGCAGGGAATTATGGCTACACCTTC.